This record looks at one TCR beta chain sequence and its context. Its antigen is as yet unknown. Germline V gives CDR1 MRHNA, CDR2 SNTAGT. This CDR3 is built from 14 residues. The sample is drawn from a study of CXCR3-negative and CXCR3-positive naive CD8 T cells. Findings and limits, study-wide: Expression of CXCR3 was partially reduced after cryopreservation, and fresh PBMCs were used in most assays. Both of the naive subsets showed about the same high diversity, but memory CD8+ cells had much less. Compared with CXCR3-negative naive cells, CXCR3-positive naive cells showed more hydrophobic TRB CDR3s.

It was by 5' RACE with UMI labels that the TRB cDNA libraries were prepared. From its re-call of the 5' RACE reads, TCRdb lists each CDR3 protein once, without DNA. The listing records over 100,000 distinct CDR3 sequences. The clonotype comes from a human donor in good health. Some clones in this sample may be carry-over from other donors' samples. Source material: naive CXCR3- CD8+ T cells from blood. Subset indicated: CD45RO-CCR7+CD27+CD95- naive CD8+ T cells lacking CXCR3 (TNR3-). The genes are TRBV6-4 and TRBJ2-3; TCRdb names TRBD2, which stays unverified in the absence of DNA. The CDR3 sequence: CASSPTSGTDTQYF.